This T cell receptor (beta chain) was identified during a study of identical twins (dated by TCRdb to the mid-2010s). General notes on the study: The study deep-sequenced TCR alpha and beta repertoires from monozygotic twins, unrelated adults of various ages and cord blood to test whether fetal clonotypes persist. To rule out contamination, the twin experiments were replicated at different times with different library preparation protocols.

This clonotype was observed a handful of times. This receptor's antigen is unknown. The junction and the germline gene differ at one end; a read error may be behind it. Only healthy Caucasian donors were included. Its CDR3 holds 14 amino acids, cysteine through phenylalanine. This entry keeps only the CDR3 DNA: 42 bases, framed from base 1. In the germline V gene, CDR1 corresponds to LGHNA and CDR2 to YNFKEQ. On the study overall, not on this receptor specifically: The excess sharing between twins in beta out-of-frame sequences was weaker because fewer shared sequences reduced the signal-to-noise ratio. Because the same donors could not be followed over many years, the conclusions relied on cross-sectional statistical analysis. Abundant cord blood beta clonotypes had fewer insertions, young adult naive repertoires showed a similar but weaker trend, and memory repertoires showed no such trend. Compared with coincidental sharing between unrelated individuals, out-of-frame TCR alpha sequences shared between twins showed an excess of sequences with low generation probability. Recombination models systematically underestimated out-of-frame TCR alpha sharing in monozygotic twins but agreed with sharing between unrelated individuals. Zero-insertion analyses could be partly confounded by invariant T cells such as MAIT and iNKT, though diverse VJ usage argued against such confounding for most clonotypes.

The method was 5' RACE. The instrument given in TCRdb is Illumina HiSeq 2000. Template switching introduced a universal primer binding site; the final cDNA contained a unique molecular identifier, enabling accurate counting of TCR cDNA molecules. First-strand cDNA for TCR alpha and beta chains was synthesized from specific primers in the conserved constant-segment region. To control for contamination, every cDNA library carried two barcodes: a SMART-Mk sample barcode plus Illumina barcodes. Two successive PCR steps introduced TruSeq adapter sequences along with Illumina sample barcodes. The TCR alpha and beta cDNA libraries were sequenced on the Illumina HiSeq platform using custom primers. As for how the authors treated the data: MiGEC processed the raw reads to extract unique molecular identifiers, while MiXCR was used to determine the CDR3 positions. Recombination models were inferred per individual with the repgenHMM and IGoR tools using an EM algorithm. The tcR package in R was used for shared clonotype analysis, with sharing normalized by the product of cloneset sizes. Out-of-frame nonproductive sequences were analyzed to study raw recombination free of thymic and clonal selection effects. Clones were called with MiXCR by TCRdb after fastp trimmed the public reads at Q25, and only in-frame beta chains were retained. Rows matching on CDR3 protein sequence are summarized as one entry with the most common DNA and genes. The V and J calls were determined by TCRdb, not by the authors. Here the sample has around 1.7 million distinct CDR3 sequences; about 31% occur a single time. In total, the top ten clones hold 0.27% of the sample.

The rearrangement combines TRBV4-2 with TRBJ2-3, with no confident D gene call. The sequence was collected from a newborn girl in good health. Sequenced input: cord blood. The DNA sequence follows: TGTGCCGGCAGCCACGGCTCGGTCACAGATACGCAGTATTTT. Its amino acids are CAGSHGSVTDTQYF.